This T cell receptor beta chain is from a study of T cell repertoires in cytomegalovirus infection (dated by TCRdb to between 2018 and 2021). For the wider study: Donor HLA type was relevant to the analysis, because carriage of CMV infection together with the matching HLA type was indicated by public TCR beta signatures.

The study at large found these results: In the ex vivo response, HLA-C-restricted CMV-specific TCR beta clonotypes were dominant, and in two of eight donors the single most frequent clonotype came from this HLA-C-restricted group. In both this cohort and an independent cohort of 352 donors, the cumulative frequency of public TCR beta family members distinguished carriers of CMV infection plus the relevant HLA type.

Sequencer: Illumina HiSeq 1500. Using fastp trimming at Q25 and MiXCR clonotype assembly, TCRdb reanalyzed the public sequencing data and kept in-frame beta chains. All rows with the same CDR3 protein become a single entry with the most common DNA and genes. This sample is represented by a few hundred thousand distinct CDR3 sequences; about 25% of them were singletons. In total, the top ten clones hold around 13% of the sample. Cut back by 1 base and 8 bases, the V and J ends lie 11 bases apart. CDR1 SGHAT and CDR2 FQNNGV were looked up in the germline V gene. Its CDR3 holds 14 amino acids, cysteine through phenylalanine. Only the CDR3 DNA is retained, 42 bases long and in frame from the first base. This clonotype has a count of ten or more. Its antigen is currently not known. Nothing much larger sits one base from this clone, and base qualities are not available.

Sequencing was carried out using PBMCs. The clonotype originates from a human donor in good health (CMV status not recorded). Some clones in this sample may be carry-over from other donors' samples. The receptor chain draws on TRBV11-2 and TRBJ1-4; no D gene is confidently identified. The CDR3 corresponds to CASSLAGFQEKLFF. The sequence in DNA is TGTGCCAGCAGCTTAGCGGGATTTCAAGAAAAACTGTTTTTT.